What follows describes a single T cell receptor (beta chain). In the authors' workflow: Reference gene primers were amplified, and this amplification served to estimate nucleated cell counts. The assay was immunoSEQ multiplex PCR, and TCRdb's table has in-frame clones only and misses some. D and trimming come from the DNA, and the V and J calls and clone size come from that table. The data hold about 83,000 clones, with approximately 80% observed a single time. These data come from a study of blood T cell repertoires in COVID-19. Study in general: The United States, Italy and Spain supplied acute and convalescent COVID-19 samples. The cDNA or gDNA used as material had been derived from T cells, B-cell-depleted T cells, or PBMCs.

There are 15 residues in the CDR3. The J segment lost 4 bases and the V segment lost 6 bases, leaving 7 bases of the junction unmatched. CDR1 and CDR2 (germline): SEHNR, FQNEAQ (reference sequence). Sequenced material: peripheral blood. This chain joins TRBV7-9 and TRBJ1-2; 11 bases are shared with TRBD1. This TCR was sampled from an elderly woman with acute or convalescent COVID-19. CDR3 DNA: TGTGCCAGCAGTTCGGACAGGGGGCGGGGCTATGGCTACACCTTC. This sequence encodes CASSSDRGRGYGYTF.